This T cell receptor (beta chain) was sequenced for a study of T cells in Graves' hyperthyroidism and ophthalmopathy. General observations from the study: Blood also showed most of the thyroid clonotypes that were expanded above 0.001.

Concerning this clonotype: Its antigen is unknown.

It was RNA transcripts that yielded the amplified TCR beta CDR3 regions. TCR CDR3 underwent first-round RT-PCR with the HTBI primer set. TCRdb reprocessed the multiplex PCR reads via MiXCR and lists one record per CDR3 protein. The table has 490,000 or so distinct CDR3 sequences, less than 25% seen once. The germline V gene encodes CDR1 SQVTM and CDR2 ANQGSEA. This CDR3 has 16 amino acids. The V end lost 1 base, the J end lost 0 bases, and 13 bases lay between the germline ends. Sequenced: blood. The TCR comes from a woman aged 70-85 years with Graves' ophthalmopathy. The J gene is TRBJ2-1, the V gene TRBV29-1, with D unclear. The CDR3, as DNA: TGCAGCGTTGAAGTACCCGCATTGAGCTCCTACAATGAGCAGTTCTTC. This gives the protein CSVEVPALSSYNEQFF.